This T cell receptor beta chain comes out of a study of CD8+ T cells in alopecia areata. Overall study context: For treated patients, severity scores reflected the percentage of scalp area affected.

Indicated treatment: oral pan-JAK inhibitor, 5-10 mg twice daily. Punch biopsies of lesional scalp, plus peripheral blood, were taken from alopecia areata patients. Researchers picked out CD4+ and CD8+ T cells from PBMCs by sorting. The CDR3 length is 15 residues. Unmatched junction bases numbered 5, after V lost 0 bases and J lost 4 bases. CDR1 is MGHRA and CDR2 is YSYEKL in the germline V gene. General observations from the study: Clonality in the scalp and expanded CD8+ clones ranked among the top 100 were significantly decreased by tofacitinib.

Reverse transcription of extracted RNA yielded cDNA, which provided the sequencing template. Profiling relied on immunoSEQ multiplex PCR, and the TCRdb table lists in-frame clones only, not all of them. The table includes about 210,000 clones, over 60% detected once. Concerning this clone: Its specificity is not known.

This receptor was taken from a human donor with alopecia areata. Sequences were derived from CD4+ T cells sorted from blood, sampled at week 4, from a patient treated with tofacitinib. V and J are TRBV4-1 and TRBJ1-2, with 7 positions matching TRBD1. CDR3 amino acids: CASSQEGQTIYGYTF. CDR3 nucleotide sequence: TGCGCCAGCAGCCAAGAGGGACAGACGATCTATGGCTACACCTTC.